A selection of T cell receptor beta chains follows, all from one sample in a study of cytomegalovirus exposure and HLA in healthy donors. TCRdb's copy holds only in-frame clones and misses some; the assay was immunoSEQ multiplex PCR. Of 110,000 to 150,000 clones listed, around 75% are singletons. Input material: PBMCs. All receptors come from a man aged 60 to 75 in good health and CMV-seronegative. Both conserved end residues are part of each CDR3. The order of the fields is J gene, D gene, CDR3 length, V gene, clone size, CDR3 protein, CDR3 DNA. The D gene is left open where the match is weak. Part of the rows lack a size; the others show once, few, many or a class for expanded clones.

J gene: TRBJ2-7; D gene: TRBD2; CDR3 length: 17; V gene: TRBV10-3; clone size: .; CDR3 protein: CAISGLAGSEVGSEQYF; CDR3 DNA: TGTGCCATCAGCGGACTAGCGGGAAGTGAGGTAGGCAGCGAGCAGTACTTC
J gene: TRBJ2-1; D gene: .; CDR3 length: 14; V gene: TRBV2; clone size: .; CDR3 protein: CASSESFSYNEQFF; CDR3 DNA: TGTGCCAGCAGTGAAAGCTTCTCCTACAATGAGCAGTTCTTC
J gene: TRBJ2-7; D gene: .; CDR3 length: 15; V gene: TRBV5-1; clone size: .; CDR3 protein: CASSLGGTGNYEQYF; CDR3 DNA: TGCGCCAGCAGCTTGGGCGGGACTGGGAACTACGAGCAGTACTTC
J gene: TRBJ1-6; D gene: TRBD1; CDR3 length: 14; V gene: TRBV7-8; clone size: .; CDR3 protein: CASSKSRGSSPLHF; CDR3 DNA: TGTGCCAGCAGCAAATCCAGGGGGAGCTCACCCCTCCACTTT
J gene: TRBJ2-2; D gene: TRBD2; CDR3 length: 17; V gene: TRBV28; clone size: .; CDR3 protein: CASSLSSGITNTGELFF; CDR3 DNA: TGTGCCAGCAGTTTATCCAGCGGGATCACGAACACCGGGGAGCTGTTTTTT
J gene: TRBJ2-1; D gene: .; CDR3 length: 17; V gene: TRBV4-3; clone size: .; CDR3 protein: CASSQDLDRQANNEQFF; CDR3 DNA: TGCGCCAGCAGCCAAGATCTCGACAGACAAGCGAACAATGAGCAGTTCTTC
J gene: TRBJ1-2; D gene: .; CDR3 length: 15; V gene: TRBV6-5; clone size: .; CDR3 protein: CASNKLPGTSTGYTF; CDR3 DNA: TGTGCCAGCAATAAATTGCCCGGGACTAGTACTGGCTACACCTTC
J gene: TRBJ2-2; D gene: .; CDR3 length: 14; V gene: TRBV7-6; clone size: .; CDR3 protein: CASIQWSGSGELFF; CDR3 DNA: TGTGCCAGCATCCAGTGGAGCGGCTCCGGGGAGCTGTTTTTT
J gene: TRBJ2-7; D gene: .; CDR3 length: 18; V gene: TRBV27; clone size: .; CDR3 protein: CASSSLLTEQGIRYEQYF; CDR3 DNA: TGTGCCAGCAGTTCCTTACTTACTGAACAGGGAATTAGGTACGAGCAGTACTTC
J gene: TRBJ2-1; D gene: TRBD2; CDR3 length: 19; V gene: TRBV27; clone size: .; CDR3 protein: CASSPVGTSGLGPYNEQFF; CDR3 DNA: TGTGCCAGCAGTCCGGTCGGGACTAGCGGGTTGGGACCCTACAATGAGCAGTTCTTC
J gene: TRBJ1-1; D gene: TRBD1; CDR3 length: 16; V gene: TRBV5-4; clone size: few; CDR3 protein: CASSSPGQGLRYEAFF; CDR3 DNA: TGTGCCAGCAGCTCTCCGGGACAGGGATTGCGGTATGAAGCTTTCTTT
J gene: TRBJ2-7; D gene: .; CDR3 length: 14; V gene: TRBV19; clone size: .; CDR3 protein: CASSQTEIPYEQYF; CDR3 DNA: TGTGCCAGTAGTCAGACAGAGATTCCCTACGAGCAGTACTTC
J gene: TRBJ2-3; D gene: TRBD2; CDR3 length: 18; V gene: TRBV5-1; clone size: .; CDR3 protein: CASSLGLAGVQGTDTQYF; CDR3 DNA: TGCGCCAGCAGCTTGGGTCTAGCGGGAGTCCAGGGCACAGATACGCAGTATTTT
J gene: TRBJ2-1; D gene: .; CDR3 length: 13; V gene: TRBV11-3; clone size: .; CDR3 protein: CASSLDSINEQFF; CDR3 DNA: TGTGCCAGCAGCTTAGATTCAATCAATGAGCAGTTCTTC
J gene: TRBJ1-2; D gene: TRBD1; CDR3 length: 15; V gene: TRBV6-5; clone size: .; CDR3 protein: CASSYSAGTDYGYTF; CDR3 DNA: TGTGCCAGCAGTTACTCGGCGGGGACAGATTATGGCTACACCTTC
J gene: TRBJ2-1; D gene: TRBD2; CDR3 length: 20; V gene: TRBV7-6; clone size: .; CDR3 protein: CASSGGLAGASNLDYNEQFF; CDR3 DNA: TGTGCCAGCAGCGGCGGACTAGCGGGTGCATCGAACCTGGACTACAATGAGCAGTTCTTC
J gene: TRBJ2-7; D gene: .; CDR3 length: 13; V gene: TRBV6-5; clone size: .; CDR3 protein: CASRKQGAYEQYF; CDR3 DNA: TGTGCCAGCAGAAAACAGGGAGCCTACGAGCAGTACTTC
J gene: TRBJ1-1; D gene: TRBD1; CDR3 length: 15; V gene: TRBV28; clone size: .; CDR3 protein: CASSGDRAPNTEAFF; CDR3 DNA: TGTGCCAGCAGTGGAGACAGGGCCCCGAACACTGAAGCTTTCTTT
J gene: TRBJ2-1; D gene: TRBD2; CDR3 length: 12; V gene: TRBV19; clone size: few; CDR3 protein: CAAWGGNNEQFF; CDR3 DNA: TGTGCCGCCTGGGGGGGAAACAATGAGCAGTTCTTC
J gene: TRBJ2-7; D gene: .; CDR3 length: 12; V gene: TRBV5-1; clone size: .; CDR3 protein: CASSPDSYEQYF; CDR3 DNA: TGCGCCAGCAGCCCTGACAGCTACGAGCAGTACTTC
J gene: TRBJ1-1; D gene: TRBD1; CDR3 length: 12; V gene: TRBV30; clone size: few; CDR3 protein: CAIDRGDTEAFF; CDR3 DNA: TGTGCCATCGACAGGGGGGACACTGAAGCTTTCTTT
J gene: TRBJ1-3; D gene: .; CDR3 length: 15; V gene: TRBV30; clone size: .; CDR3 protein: CAWSLVGGAGNTIYF; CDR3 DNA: TGTGCCTGGAGTTTAGTAGGCGGAGCCGGAAACACCATATATTTT
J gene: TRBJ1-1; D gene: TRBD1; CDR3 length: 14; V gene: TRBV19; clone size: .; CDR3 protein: CASSDRVVNTEAFF; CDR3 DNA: TGTGCCAGTAGCGACAGGGTGGTGAACACTGAAGCTTTCTTT
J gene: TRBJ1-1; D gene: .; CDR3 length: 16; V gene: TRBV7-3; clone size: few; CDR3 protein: CASSLGPTTDYTEAFF; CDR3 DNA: TGTGCCAGCAGCTTGGGCCCGACCACAGATTACACTGAAGCTTTCTTT
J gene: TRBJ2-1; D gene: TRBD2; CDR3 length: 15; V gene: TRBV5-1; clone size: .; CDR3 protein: CASSLSSGSGNEQFF; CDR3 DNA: TGCGCCAGCAGCTTGTCTAGCGGGAGTGGCAATGAGCAGTTCTTC